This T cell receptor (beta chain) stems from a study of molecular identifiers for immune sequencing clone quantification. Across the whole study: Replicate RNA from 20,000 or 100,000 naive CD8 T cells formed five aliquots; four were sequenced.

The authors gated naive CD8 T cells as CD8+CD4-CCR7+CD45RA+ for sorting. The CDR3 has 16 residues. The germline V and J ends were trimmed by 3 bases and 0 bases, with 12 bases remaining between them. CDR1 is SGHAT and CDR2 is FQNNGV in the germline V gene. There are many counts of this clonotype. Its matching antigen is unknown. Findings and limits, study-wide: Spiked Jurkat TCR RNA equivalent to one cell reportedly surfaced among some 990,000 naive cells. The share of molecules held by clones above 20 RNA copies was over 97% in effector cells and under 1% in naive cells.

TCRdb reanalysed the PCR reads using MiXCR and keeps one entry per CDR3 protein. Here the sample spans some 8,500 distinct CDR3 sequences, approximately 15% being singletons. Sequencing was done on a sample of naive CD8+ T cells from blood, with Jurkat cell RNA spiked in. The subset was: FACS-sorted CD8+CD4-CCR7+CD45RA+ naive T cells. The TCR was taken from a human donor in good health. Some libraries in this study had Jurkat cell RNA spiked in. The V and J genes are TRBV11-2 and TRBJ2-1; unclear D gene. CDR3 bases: TGTGCCAGCAGCTTTGAACCACTTGGCTCCTACAATGAGCAGTTCTTC. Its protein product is CASSFEPLGSYNEQFF. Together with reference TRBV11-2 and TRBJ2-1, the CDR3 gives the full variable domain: EAGVAQSPRYKIIEKRQSVAFWCNPISGHATLYWYQQILGQGPKLLIQFQNNGVVDDSQLPKDRFSAERLKGVDSTLKIQPAKLEDSAVYLCASSFEPLGSYNEQFFGPGTRLTVL.